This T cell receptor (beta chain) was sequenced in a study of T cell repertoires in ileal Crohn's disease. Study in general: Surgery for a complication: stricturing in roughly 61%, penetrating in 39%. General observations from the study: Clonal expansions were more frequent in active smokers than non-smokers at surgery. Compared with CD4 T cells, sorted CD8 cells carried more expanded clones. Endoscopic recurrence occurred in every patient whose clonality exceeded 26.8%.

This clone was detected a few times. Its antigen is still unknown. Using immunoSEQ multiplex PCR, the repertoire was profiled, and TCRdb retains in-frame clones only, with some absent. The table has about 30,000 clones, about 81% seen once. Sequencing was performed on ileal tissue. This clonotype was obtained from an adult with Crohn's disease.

CDR3 amino acids: CSVTQGTDTQYF. The CDR3, as DNA: TGCAGCGTAACCCAGGGAACAGATACGCAGTATTTT. This chain joins TRBV29-1 and TRBJ2-3, with a possible D match to TRBD1 (5 bases). V lost 6 bases to trimming and J lost 3 bases, with 10 bases between them. Germline lookup yields CDR1 SQVTM and CDR2 ANQGSEA. The CDR3 runs 12 residues.